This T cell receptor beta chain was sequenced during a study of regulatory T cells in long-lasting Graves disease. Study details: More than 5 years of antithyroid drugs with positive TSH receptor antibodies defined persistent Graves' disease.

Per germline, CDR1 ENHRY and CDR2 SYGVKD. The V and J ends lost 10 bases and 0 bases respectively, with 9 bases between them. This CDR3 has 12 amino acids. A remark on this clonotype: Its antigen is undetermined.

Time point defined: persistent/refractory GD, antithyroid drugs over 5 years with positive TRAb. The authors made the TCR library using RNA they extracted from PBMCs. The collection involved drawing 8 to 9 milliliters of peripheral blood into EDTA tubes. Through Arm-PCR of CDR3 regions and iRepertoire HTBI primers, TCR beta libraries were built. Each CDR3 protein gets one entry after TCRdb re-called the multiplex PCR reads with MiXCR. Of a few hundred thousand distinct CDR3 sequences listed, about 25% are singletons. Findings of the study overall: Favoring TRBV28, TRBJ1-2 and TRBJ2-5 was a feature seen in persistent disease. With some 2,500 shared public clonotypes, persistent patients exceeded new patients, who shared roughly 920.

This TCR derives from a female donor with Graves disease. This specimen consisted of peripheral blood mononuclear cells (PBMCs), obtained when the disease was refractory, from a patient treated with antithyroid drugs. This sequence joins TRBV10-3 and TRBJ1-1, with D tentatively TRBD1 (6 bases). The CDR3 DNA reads TGTGCCACCGGGGACATGAACACTGAAGCTTTCTTT. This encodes CATGDMNTEAFF.